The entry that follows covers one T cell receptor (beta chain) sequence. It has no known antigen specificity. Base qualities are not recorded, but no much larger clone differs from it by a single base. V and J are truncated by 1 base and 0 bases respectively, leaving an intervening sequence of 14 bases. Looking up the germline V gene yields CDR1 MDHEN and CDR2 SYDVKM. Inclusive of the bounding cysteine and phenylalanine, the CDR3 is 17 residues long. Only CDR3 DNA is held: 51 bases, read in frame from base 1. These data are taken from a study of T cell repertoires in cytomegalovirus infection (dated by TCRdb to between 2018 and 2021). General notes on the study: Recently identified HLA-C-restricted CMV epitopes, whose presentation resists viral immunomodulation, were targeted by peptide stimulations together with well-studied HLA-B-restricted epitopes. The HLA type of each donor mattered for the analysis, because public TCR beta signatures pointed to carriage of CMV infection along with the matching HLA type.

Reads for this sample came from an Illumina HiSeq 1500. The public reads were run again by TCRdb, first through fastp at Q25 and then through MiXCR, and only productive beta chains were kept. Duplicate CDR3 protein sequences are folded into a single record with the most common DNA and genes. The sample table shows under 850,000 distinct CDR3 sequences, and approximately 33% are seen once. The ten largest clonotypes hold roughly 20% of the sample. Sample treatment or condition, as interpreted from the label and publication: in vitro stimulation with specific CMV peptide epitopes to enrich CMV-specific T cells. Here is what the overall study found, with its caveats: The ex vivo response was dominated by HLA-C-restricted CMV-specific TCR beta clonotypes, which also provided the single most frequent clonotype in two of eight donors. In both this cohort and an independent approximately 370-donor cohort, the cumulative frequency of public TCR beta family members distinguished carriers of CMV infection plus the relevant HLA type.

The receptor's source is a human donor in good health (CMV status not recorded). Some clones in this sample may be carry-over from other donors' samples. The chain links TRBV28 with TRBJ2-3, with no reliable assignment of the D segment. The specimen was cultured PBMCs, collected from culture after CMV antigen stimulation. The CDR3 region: CASSLSPGRASTDTQYF. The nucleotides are TGTGCCAGCAGTTTATCCCCGGGCAGAGCTAGCACAGATACGCAGTATTTT.